The text below deals with one T cell receptor (beta chain). Its antigen target is currently unknown. The input lacks base qualities; no much larger clone sits a single base away. The time point label corresponds to: pretreatment peripheral blood. The cohort comprised 30 or so patients with locally advanced or metastatic urothelial carcinoma treated at Memorial Sloan Kettering on a trial protocol. Peripheral blood mononuclear cells were collected pretreatment and during treatment, with between 1 and 8 total time points per patient. The Qiagen DNeasy Blood extraction kit was used to purify genomic DNA from total PBMCs and tumor samples. PBMCs were collected pretreatment and during treatment, and were isolated and stored as previously described. Synthetic TCR analog templates were spiked into each PCR to estimate absolute template abundance from read counts. Using the immunoSEQ assay, TCRbeta CDR3 regions were amplified from genomic DNA with bias-controlled V and J gene primers. Rearranged TCRbeta segments were sequenced at approximately 20X coverage. The study's own analysis went as follows. Clustering was used to correct sequencing errors, and CDR3s were annotated against IMGT to assign V, D and J genes. Only productive TCRbeta rearrangements were used in downstream analyses, excluding out-of-frame or stop-codon sequences. Clonality was calculated as one minus the Shannon entropy normalized by the log of the number of unique productive sequences. Clones differing between time points or between blood and tumor were identified by Fisher's exact test with Benjamini-Hochberg correction at adjusted p below 0.01. Here the immuneACCESS table is served through TCRdb, limited to in-frame sequences with V and J called. Missing clones are a known gap in these copies; in checked studies unresolved V genes cover under half, and the rest lacks a known reason. The V and J calls and clone size come from that table; D and trimming were worked out from the DNA. The sample table records around 100,000 clones; over 75% of these occur just once. 1.5% to 2% of the sample belongs to the ten largest clones.

This sample stems from a study of PD-L1 blockade in urothelial cancer (dated by TCRdb to 2015 to 2018). Background for the entire study: Therapy was started in the mid-2010s for all patients, and atezolizumab 1,200 mg was administered intravenously every 3 weeks. About 90% of the roughly 29 patients were males with bladder-origin urothelial cancer, and about 60% of the roughly 30 reported a prior smoking history. An ECOG performance status of 0 or 1 was recorded for the patients, and 0 to 3 prior chemotherapy regimens had been received by the patients. Blood samples were analyzed 3 weeks after the start of treatment (second dose) and 6 weeks after the start of treatment. Blood samples gave a median of around 140,000 T cells and tens of thousands of unique TCRs, with a median clonality of around 0.074. An exploratory multi-omic analysis was conducted of the somatic, immune and clinical correlates of response to PD-L1 blockade with atezolizumab in urothelial cancer. Pretreatment tumor samples and matched peripheral blood, collected serially before and after atezolizumab treatment, underwent TCR sequencing. Durable clinical benefit meant progression-free survival longer than 6 months, and TCR features were also tested against progression-free and overall survival. In the same patients who had TCR sequencing, pretreatment tumors also underwent whole exome sequencing and RNA sequencing. Nine patients reached durable clinical benefit, while some 21 patients did not. Just over 28 patients had pretreatment blood TCR-seq, some 25 had at least one posttreatment blood collection, and some 25 had tumor TCR-seq.

What the authors observed across the whole study: Small sample size (n ≈ 28) and many exploratory analyses mean the results are intended to be hypothesis-generating. A pretreatment peripheral blood TCR clonality below the median was linked to improved progression-free and overall survival. Among patients with durable benefit, tumor-associated TCR clones showed greater expansion in peripheral blood 3 weeks after treatment started (n ≈ 20, p = 0.022).

Sequencing used PBMCs, obtained around atezolizumab (anti-PD-L1) treatment. This receptor was obtained from a man aged 60-69 years with urothelial cancer.

Here the CDR3 is given as CASSFGTENTGELFF. At the DNA level, the sequence is TGTGCCAGCAGCTTCGGGACAGAAAACACCGGGGAGCTGTTTTTT. This receptor chain uses TRBV5-6 and TRBJ2-2, with 7 central nucleotides matching TRBD1. Trimmed from V: 2 bases; trimmed from J: 2 bases; junction bases lacking a gene match: 3. CDR1 and CDR2, looked up from the germline V gene, are SGHDT and YYEEEE. Including cysteine and phenylalanine, the CDR3 has 15 amino acids. Of the read, only the CDR3 DNA is kept; its 45 bases are in frame from base 1.